One and the same sample provided the 12 T cell receptor beta chains below, sequenced in a study of shared clonotypes between healthy human individuals. Sequencing used immunoSEQ multiplex PCR; TCRdb keeps in-frame clones, though not all of them. The sample gives roughly 2,000,000 clones, approximately 94% of which show up once; 1% to 1.5% is in the top ten. Selected positively for CCR7 and CD45RO-negative, naive CD8 cells excluded terminally differentiated effector memory CD45RA+ cells. The sample comprised naive CD8+ T cells sorted from blood. The receptors come from a man aged 18 to 29 in good health.

This clone was counted once. The J gene is TRBJ2-5, the V gene TRBV11-2; 9 bases align to TRBD2. V dropped 2 bases and J dropped 4; count of bases not matched to a gene: 8. Per germline, CDR1 SGHAT and CDR2 FQNNGV. This CDR3 comprises 16 residues. CDR3 sequence (DNA): TGTGCCAGCAGCTTAACCCCGATTAGCGGGGGAGAGACCCAGTACTTC. Its protein product is CASSLTPISGGETQYF.

The chain links TRBV4-3 to TRBJ2-7; no clear D gene. With 4 bases removed from V and 4 bases from J, the gap between germline ends came to 11 bases. The CDR3 length is 13 residues. Germline V gene lookup returns CDR1 LGHNA and CDR2 YSLEER. The CDR3 DNA reads as TGCGCCAGCAGCCTGGGTGGGTGGTACGAGCAGTACTTC. It encodes CASSLGGWYEQYF.

This clone was recorded once. This chain uses TRBV6-6 with TRBJ2-7, with D possibly being TRBD1 or TRBD2 (5 bases each). The CDR3 has 13 residues. V lost 10 bases and J lost 8, with 21 bases in between. Germline lookup yields CDR1 MNHNY and CDR2 SVGAGI (reference sequence). The CDR3 spells CANHQGVSWKQYF. Here the CDR3 DNA reads TGTGCCAACCACCAGGGAGTCTCTTGGAAGCAGTACTTC.

The CDR3 reads CASSLTNADTQYF. In DNA form, the CDR3 reads TGTGCCAGCAGTTTAACTAATGCAGATACGCAGTATTTT. This sequence joins TRBV28 and TRBJ2-3; D ambiguous. Per the germline V gene, CDR1 is MDHEN and CDR2 is SYDVKM. The ends were cut back, 2 bases at V and 4 bases at J, with 7 bases in the middle. The CDR3 is 13 residues long.

DNA for the CDR3: TGCGCCAGCAGCCGGACAGTTAGATTACAAGAGACCCAGTACTTC. It codes for CASSRTVRLQETQYF. V and J are TRBV4-3 and TRBJ2-5, with D perhaps matching TRBD1 (6 bases). The germline gives CDR1 LGHNA, CDR2 YSLEER. This CDR3 contains 15 residues. Trimming removed 4 bases at V and 2 bases at J, with 14 bases between.

The CDR3 DNA is TGCGCCAGCAGCCAAGACGGGGGAACCAGCTATGGCTACACCTTC. It yields the protein CASSQDGGTSYGYTF. The genes are TRBV4-1 and TRBJ1-2, with D maybe TRBD1 (5 bases). Germline assignment: CDR1 MGHRA and CDR2 YSYEKL. V gave up 0 bases and J gave up 4 bases, with 12 bases separating them. The CDR3 length is 15 residues.

Here the CDR3 DNA reads TGTGCCAGCAGTTCCGACAGGGGTTATACTGAAGCTTTCTTT. Translating it yields CASSSDRGYTEAFF. The chain employs TRBV6-5 and TRBJ1-1; TRBD1 matches at 8 bases. With 4 bases clipped from V and 5 bases from J, the junction kept 6 bases outside the gene matches. From germline, CDR1 is MNHEY and CDR2 SVGAGI. This CDR3 contains 14 residues.

Note on this clone: The junction does not match germline at one end; this may be a read error. V is TRBV4-1 and J is TRBJ2-7, with 9 positions matching TRBD1. CDR3 length: 15 residues. From germline, CDR1 is MGHRA and CDR2 YSYEKL. The CDR3 spells CASRQGWGQGYEQYF. CDR3 coding DNA: TGCGCCAGCAGGCAAGGTTGGGGACAGGGCTACGAGCAGTACTTC.

The gene calls are TRBV6-5 and TRBJ1-5, with a weak D call TRBD1 (6 bases). The CDR3 loop spans 14 amino acids. The germline V gene encodes CDR1 MNHEY and CDR2 SVGAGI. V lost 6 bases and J lost 5, with 14 bases in between. CDR3 region: CASSYDRPDQPQHF. The CDR3 bases are TGTGCCAGCAGCTACGACAGGCCCGATCAGCCCCAGCATTTT.

The chain couples TRBV6-1 to TRBJ2-1; possibly TRBD2 for D (6 bases). The CDR3 has 17 amino acids. Trimming shortened V by 4 bases and J by 1 base, and 17 bases separated the two germline ends. Germline V gives CDR1 MNHNS, CDR2 SASEGT. The CDR3 spells CASSGSGGTSSYNEQFF. The CDR3 DNA reads TGTGCCAGCAGTGGTTCTGGAGGGACCTCTTCCTACAATGAGCAGTTCTTC.

Note on this clone: Different DNA sequences within this sample yield the same CDR3. V usage is TRBV30 and J usage is TRBJ1-1, with 9 nucleotides matching TRBD1. The CDR3 extends over 13 amino acids. Germline assignment: CDR1 GTSNPN and CDR2 SVGIG (reference sequence). The V segment lost 5 bases and the J segment 3 bases; nucleotides outside the gene matches: 4. The CDR3 DNA sequence: TGTGCCTGGTCGACAGGGGGGGACACTGAAGCTTTCTTT. Encoded protein: CAWSTGGDTEAFF.

This clone was observed once. This specimen includes other DNA sequences encoding the same CDR3. The chain has TRBV6-1 and TRBJ2-5; D call uncertain. The V and J ends lost 8 bases and 2 bases respectively, with 9 bases between them. CDR3 size: 12 residues. Germline V gene lookup returns CDR1 MNHNS and CDR2 SASEGT. CDR3 coding DNA: TGTGCCAGCTCTGGCTATCAAGAGACCCAGTACTTC. It is translated as CASSGYQETQYF.